These 12 T cell receptor beta chains came from one sample sequenced in a study of blood T cell repertoires in COVID-19. Only in-frame clones appear in the TCRdb table, and some are missing; sequencing was by immunoSEQ multiplex PCR. The table includes some 95,000 clones, roughly 72% detected once. Material: peripheral blood. The receptors shown here come from a man between 65 and 85 years old with acute or convalescent COVID-19.

The CDR3 region has the DNA TGCAGTGCTAGTCCCGCCACAGGGGGGATAGATACGCAGTATTTT. Translating gives CSASPATGGIDTQYF. This sequence joins TRBV20-1 and TRBJ2-3, with TRBD1 matching 8 bases. Germline assignment: CDR1 DFQATT and CDR2 SNEGSKA (reference sequence). Unmatched junction bases numbered 10, after V lost 3 bases and J lost 5 bases. The CDR3 covers 15 residues.

The gene calls are TRBV7-3 and TRBJ2-2; 9 bases match TRBD1. Trimming at V came to 5 bases and at J to 9 bases, leaving 16 bases not matched to a gene. The CDR3 totals 17 residues. The germline CDR1 and CDR2 sequences are SGHTA and FQGTGA. CDR3 DNA sequence: TGTGCCAGCAGCCTAATAGCAATCGGGACAGGGTACAGGGAGCTGTTTTTT. It encodes CASSLIAIGTGYRELFF.

The chain couples TRBV10-2 to TRBJ1-6, with D perhaps matching TRBD1 (6 bases). The CDR3 has 15 residues. From germline, CDR1 is WSHSY and CDR2 SAAADI. V was cut by 6 bases and J by 7 bases, with 16 bases left in between. This CDR3 reads CASSSTTGDNSPLHF. The CDR3 region has the DNA TGCGCCAGCAGCTCGACGACAGGAGACAATTCACCCCTCCACTTT.

V usage is TRBV7-3 and J usage is TRBJ2-3, with 10 bases fitting TRBD2. J lost 0 bases, V lost 3 bases, and 6 bases had no gene match. CDR1 and CDR2 from the germline V gene are SGHTA and FQGTGA. This CDR3 is built from 17 residues. CDR3 sequence (DNA): TGTGCCAGCAGCTTGCGGACTAGCGGATCTAGCACAGATACGCAGTATTTT. It yields the protein CASSLRTSGSSTDTQYF.

This clone was seen just once. The rearrangement links TRBV4-2 to TRBJ2-3, with a weak D call TRBD1 (5 bases). This CDR3 contains 17 residues. CDR1 is LGHNA, CDR2 YNFKEQ, per germline. Between the trimmed V and J ends, which lost 1 base and 3 bases, there was a span of 17 bases. The CDR3 protein is CASSQGAQGLRTDTQYF. The DNA for the CDR3 is TGTGCCAGCAGCCAAGGGGCCCAGGGCCTGAGAACAGATACGCAGTATTTT.

The chain uses TRBV24-1 and TRBJ1-1; TRBD1 matches at 7 bases. Trimming removed 4 bases from V and 7 bases from J; junction bases left unmatched: 2. The CDR3 length is 12 residues. In germline, CDR1 is KGHDR, CDR2 SFDVKD. The CDR3 DNA sequence: TGTGCCACCAGTGAGGGGACAGATGAAGCTTTCTTT. Amino acid sequence: CATSEGTDEAFF.

This clone was seen more than once but under ten times. The V call is TRBV2, the J call TRBJ2-3; D is uncertain. The V gene's germline CDR1 is SNHLY and CDR2 FYNNEI. The CDR3 consists of 11 residues. Trimming removed 2 bases from V and 6 bases from J, with 3 bases in between. The CDR3 nucleotides are TGTGCCAGCAGTGAACGTGATACGCAGTATTTT. This codes for CASSERDTQYF.

The V and J genes are TRBV2 and TRBJ2-5; the D gene is possibly TRBD1 (5 bases). Deletions cut 8 bases from V and 5 bases from J, with 15 bases between. CDR1 and CDR2 (germline): SNHLY, FYNNEI. CDR3 length: 13 amino acids. This CDR3 reads CASHLGQGETQYF. The CDR3 DNA sequence: TGTGCCAGCCATTTGGGGCAGGGCGAGACCCAGTACTTC.

The chain joins TRBV11-3 to TRBJ2-1, with TRBD2 matching over 8 bases. The CDR3 loop spans 16 amino acids. J lost 1 base, V lost 4 bases, and 6 bases had no gene match. Germline V gene lookup returns CDR1 SGHNT and CDR2 YENEEA. For the CDR3, the DNA is TGTGCCAGCAGCTCTCGAGCGGGAGAATCCTACAATGAGCAGTTCTTC. Protein sequence: CASSSRAGESYNEQFF.

J is TRBJ2-3 and V is TRBV7-2; D might be TRBD1 (6 bases). Germline values: CDR1 SGHTA, CDR2 FQGNSA. This CDR3 comprises 16 residues. Trimming removed 2 bases at V and 2 bases at J, with 14 bases between. The CDR3 sequence: CASSLLNREVTDTQYF. As DNA, the CDR3 is TGTGCCAGCAGCTTATTGAACAGGGAAGTCACAGATACGCAGTATTTT.

As for this clone: The junction departs from the called germline gene at one end, perhaps through a read error. The gene calls are TRBV5-1 and TRBJ1-4; 8 bases agree with TRBD1. The germline V gene has CDR1 SGHRS and CDR2 YFSETQ. CDR3 size: 16 residues. CDR3 bases: TGCGCCAGCAGTTTGGACAGGGCCGCAACTAATGAAAAACTGTTTTTT. Residues: CASSLDRAATNEKLFF.

The V call is TRBV29-1, the J call TRBJ2-1, with 8 bases identical to TRBD2. Germline lookup yields CDR1 SQVTM and CDR2 ANQGSEA. Trimming took 3 bases from V and 4 from J; bases not matched to a gene: 8. This CDR3 is built from 15 residues. This CDR3 is CSVDTGGPPYNEQFF. CDR3 sequence (DNA): TGCAGCGTTGATACGGGAGGGCCCCCGTACAATGAGCAGTTCTTC.